This T cell receptor beta chain was identified during a study of blood T cells in healthy people across ages. Study observations and caveats: Diversity figures derived from one million T cells were judged to underestimate the true value.

The CDR3 is made up of 16 amino acids. The germline gives CDR1 MDHEN, CDR2 SYDVKM. Trimming took off 5 bases at V and 6 bases at J, with 20 bases between the two ends. Healthy Caucasian individuals from Russia aged about 6 to 95 served as donors. This clonotype was seen more than once but under ten times. Its antigen is not known. With a J-beta primer mix and a sample-barcoded 5' primer, a second PCR ran about 7 to 12 cycles. Each of the samples gave a minimum of 3 million paired-end reads that contained CDR3. TCRdb redid the calling of the 5' RACE reads with MiXCR, one entry per CDR3 protein. The data show under 1,000,000 distinct CDR3 sequences, around 34% seen once.

V usage is TRBV28 and J usage is TRBJ2-4; a possible D gene is TRBD1 (6 bases). This sequence was found in a man between 18 and 35 years old in good health. Sequenced sample: blood. This chain's CDR3 is CASSTPDGQGRNIQYF. DNA of the CDR3: TGTGCCAGCAGTACCCCGGACGGTCAGGGGCGAAACATTCAGTACTTC.